This TCR beta chain was sequenced for a study of response to subunit inactivated influenza vaccine. TCRdb re-derived calls from the RT-PCR reads in MiXCR, one entry per CDR3 protein. The sample carries about 540,000 distinct CDR3 sequences, roughly a quarter recorded once. Trimming pared 0 bases from V and 5 bases from J, leaving 11 bases between. The CDR3 is 15 residues long. In addition, the sample was reused for a study of T cells expressing NK-cell markers. Per that paper: Beta-chain TCR cDNA was generated via 5'RACE template switching with UMIs. Serological testing identified seven of the eight sequenced donors as HCMV-seropositive and one as seronegative. Among the experiments, several used an anti-gamma-delta TCR antibody to restrict sorting to alpha-beta TCR T cells.

Sample: CD4+ T cells sorted from PBMCs, taken 11 to 12 days after vaccination. This chain uses TRBV12-3 or TRBV12-4 with TRBJ2-1; no firm D call. The sequence derives from a man between 45 and 60 years old who received an inactivated influenza vaccine. Here the CDR3 reads CASSLARLGNNEQFF. The CDR3 nucleotides are TGTGCCAGCAGTTTAGCGCGTTTAGGGAACAATGAGCAGTTCTTC.